Below, 14 T cell receptor beta chains from the same sample are listed, as sequenced in a study of technical replicates of blood from several donors. Clones were sequenced by immunoSEQ multiplex PCR, and TCRdb holds only the in-frame ones, with some missing. The sample includes about 82,000 clones, 96% of them seen just once. Sequencing was done on a sample of T cells isolated from PBMCs. Every receptor here comes from a human donor in good health.

The gene calls are TRBV27 and TRBJ2-7; 7 nucleotides match TRBD1. This CDR3 contains 14 residues. Trimming removed 2 bases from V and 6 bases from J; junction bases left unmatched: 7. Germline V gene sequence: CDR1 MNHEY, CDR2 SMNVEV (reference sequence). The CDR3 loop is CASSLVAGGFEQYF. The CDR3 region has the DNA TGTGCCAGCAGTTTAGTCGCAGGGGGATTCGAGCAGTACTTC.

The CDR3 reads CASSLVRQVAEAFF. CDR3 nucleotides: TGTGCCAGCAGCTTGGTTCGACAGGTGGCTGAAGCTTTCTTT. The chain is built from TRBV5-6 and TRBJ1-1, with D possibly matching TRBD1 (6 bases). This CDR3 contains 14 residues. V shed 0 bases and J shed 6 bases, with 12 bases lying between them. In germline, CDR1 is SGHDT, CDR2 YYEEEE. The entire variable domain, with the rest obtained from reference TRBV5-6 and TRBJ1-1, is as follows: DAGVTQSPTHLIKTRGQQVTLRCSPKSGHDTVSWYQQALGQGPQFIFQYYEEEERQRGNFPDRFSGHQFPNYSSELNVNALLLGDSALYLCASSLVRQVAEAFFGQGTRLTVV.

This chain connects TRBV7-2 to TRBJ2-2, with 7 bases identical to TRBD1. Germline V gene data show CDR1 as SGHTA and CDR2 as FQGNSA. The CDR3 runs 15 residues. V was clipped by 2 bases and J by 3 bases; unmatched bases: 3. CDR3 sequence reads: CASSLIQGYTGELFF. The CDR3 nucleotides read TGTGCCAGCAGCTTAATACAGGGGTACACCGGGGAGCTGTTTTTT.

The chain joins TRBV5-1 to TRBJ2-5; TRBD1 is a possible D gene (6 bases). V lost 3 bases, J lost 5 bases, and 14 bases lay in between. Germline CDR1 and CDR2: SGHRS and YFSETQ. The CDR3 totals 14 residues. This CDR3 is CASSSGTGLETQYF. The CDR3 bases are TGCGCCAGCAGCTCGGGTACAGGGCTGGAGACCCAGTACTTC.

In regard to this clone: Different DNA sequences within this sample yield the same CDR3. The chain carries TRBV5-1 and TRBJ1-1; D possibly corresponds to TRBD1 (5 bases). CDR3 length equals 15 residues. Looked up from germline, CDR1 is SGHRS and CDR2 is YFSETQ. V was clipped by 0 bases and J by 0 bases, with 9 bases between them. CDR3 DNA: TGCGCCAGCAGCTTGGACCGGGGGATGAACACTGAAGCTTTCTTT. Translation: CASSLDRGMNTEAFF.

V is TRBV2 and J is TRBJ2-3, with TRBD1 as a possible D gene (5 bases). CDR1 and CDR2 from the germline V gene are SNHLY and FYNNEI. The CDR3 contains 14 residues. Trimming shortened V by 7 bases and J by 1 base, and 12 bases separated the two germline ends. The CDR3 sequence is CASKTVRGTDTQYF. The CDR3 region has the DNA TGTGCCAGCAAGACAGTCCGGGGCACAGATACGCAGTATTTT.

The chain couples TRBV14 to TRBJ1-2; tentative D call: TRBD1 (6 bases). Trimming left V 4 bases short and J 1 base short, with 13 bases between. CDR1 is SGHDN, CDR2 FVKESK, per germline. CDR3 length: 15 amino acids. The CDR3 is CASSPSGRGNYGYTF. In DNA form, the CDR3 reads TGTGCCAGCAGCCCTTCGGGCAGGGGTAACTATGGCTACACCTTC.

The chain's CDR3 is CSAGPMDGYTF. CDR3 nucleotide sequence: TGCAGTGCTGGGCCAATGGATGGCTACACCTTC. The chain is built from TRBV20-1 and TRBJ1-2; unclear D gene. V was pared by 5 bases and J by 6 bases, with 10 bases between. Germline V gene sequence: CDR1 DFQATT, CDR2 SNEGSKA (reference sequence). The CDR3 consists of 11 residues.

The CDR3 DNA sequence: TGTGCCAGCAGTTTAGGACTAGCGGGAGGTATGACAGATACGCAGTATTTT. Translation gives CASSLGLAGGMTDTQYF. The chain recombines TRBV27 with TRBJ2-3, with 14 bases lining up with TRBD2. This CDR3 has 17 amino acids. After removal of 2 bases from V and 3 bases from J, the junction contained 4 bases not matched to a gene. Germline CDR1 and CDR2: MNHEY and SMNVEV (reference sequence).

The chain links TRBV7-2 to TRBJ2-7; 7 nucleotides agree with TRBD2. Germline V gene data show CDR1 as SGHTA and CDR2 as FQGNSA. The CDR3 spans 14 residues. Trimming cost V 1 base and J 3 bases; bases outside gene matches: 3. Here the CDR3 DNA reads TGTGCCAGCAGCTTAGGGGGAGGGCTCTACGAGCAGTACTTC. As protein: CASSLGGGLYEQYF.

V and J are TRBV7-2 and TRBJ2-2; 7 bases are a match to TRBD2. From germline, CDR1 is SGHTA and CDR2 FQGNSA. After removal of 4 bases from V and 6 bases from J, the junction contained 2 bases not matched to a gene. CDR3 length: 13 amino acids. The DNA of the CDR3 is TGTGCCAGCAGCTGGACTAGTTCCGGGGAGCTGTTTTTT. It translates to CASSWTSSGELFF.

CDR3 in DNA: TGTGCCAGCGGAGGGCTCTATGAGCAGTTCTTC. Protein product: CASGGLYEQFF. The rearrangement joins TRBV2 to TRBJ2-1; TRBD2 is a possible D gene (6 bases). Trimming stripped 8 bases from V and 8 bases from J, with 10 bases between. Germline CDR1 is SNHLY and CDR2 is FYNNEI. The CDR3 runs to 11 residues.

CDR3 coding DNA: TGCGCCAGCAGCTCAACAGGGGGCTTAGCCAAAAACATTCAGTACTTC. It encodes CASSSTGGLAKNIQYF. The J gene is TRBJ2-4, the V gene TRBV5-1; 9 nucleotides agree with TRBD1. Germline V gene lookup returns CDR1 SGHRS and CDR2 YFSETQ. The CDR3 is made up of 16 amino acids. V shed 3 bases, J shed 0 bases, and the junction held 4 bases outside the gene matches.

The rearrangement links TRBV11-2 to TRBJ1-1; D is undetermined. Trimming stripped 1 base from V and 0 bases from J, with 6 bases between. Germline CDR1 is SGHAT and CDR2 is FQNNGV. The CDR3 sequence is 14 residues long. DNA of the CDR3: TGTGCCAGCAGCTTAGGGGCTGTGAACACTGAAGCTTTCTTT. This sequence encodes CASSLGAVNTEAFF.